This T cell receptor (beta chain) is from a study of blood T cell repertoires in COVID-19. Study as a whole: The cDNA or gDNA used as material had been derived from T cells, B-cell-depleted T cells, or PBMCs.

In the original analysis: Nucleated cell number was recorded as an estimate derived from reference gene primer amplification. Clones were read by immunoSEQ multiplex PCR, and TCRdb kept only the in-frame ones, dropping some. Clonal size and the V and J genes are those of that table, whereas D and trimming came from the DNA. The sample has 220,000 or so clones, around 90% seen once. Sequencing was carried out using PBMCs or T cells enriched from blood (not recorded which). The origin of this receptor is a man in his thirties or forties who had been exposed to COVID-19.

The CDR3 DNA reads TGCGCCAGCAGCCAAGATGAGGCGGGGCGCTCCTATAATTCACCCCTCCACTTT. It yields the protein CASSQDEAGRSYNSPLHF. V is TRBV4-1 and J is TRBJ1-6; a possible D gene is TRBD1 (5 bases). The CDR3 length is 18 residues. Trimming took off 0 bases at V and 0 bases at J, with 12 bases between the two ends. Germline lookup yields CDR1 MGHRA and CDR2 YSYEKL.